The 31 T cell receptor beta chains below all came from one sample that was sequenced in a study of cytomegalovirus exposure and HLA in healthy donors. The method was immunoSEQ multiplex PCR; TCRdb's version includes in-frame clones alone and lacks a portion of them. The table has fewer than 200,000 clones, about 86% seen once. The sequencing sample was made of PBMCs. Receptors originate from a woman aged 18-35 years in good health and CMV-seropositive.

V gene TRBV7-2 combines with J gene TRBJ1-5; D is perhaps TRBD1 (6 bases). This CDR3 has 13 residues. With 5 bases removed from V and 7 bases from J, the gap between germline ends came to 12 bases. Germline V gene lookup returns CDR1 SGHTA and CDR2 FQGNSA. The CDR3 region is CASSARGEQPQHF. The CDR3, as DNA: TGTGCCAGCAGCGCCAGGGGTGAACAGCCCCAGCATTTT.

The CDR3 loop is CASSPGQVYNEQFF. DNA of the CDR3: TGTGCCAGTAGTCCTGGACAGGTTTACAATGAGCAGTTCTTC. The chain couples TRBV19 to TRBJ2-1, with 7 nucleotides matching TRBD1. Trimming cost V 5 bases and J 4 bases; bases outside gene matches: 5. CDR1 and CDR2 from the germline V gene are LNHDA and SQIVND (reference sequence). The CDR3 extends over 14 amino acids.

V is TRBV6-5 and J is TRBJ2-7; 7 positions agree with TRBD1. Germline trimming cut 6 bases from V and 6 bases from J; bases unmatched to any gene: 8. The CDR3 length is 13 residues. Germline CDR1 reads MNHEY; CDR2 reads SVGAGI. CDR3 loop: CASRVTGDSEQYF. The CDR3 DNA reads TGTGCCAGCAGGGTCACAGGGGATAGCGAGCAGTACTTC.

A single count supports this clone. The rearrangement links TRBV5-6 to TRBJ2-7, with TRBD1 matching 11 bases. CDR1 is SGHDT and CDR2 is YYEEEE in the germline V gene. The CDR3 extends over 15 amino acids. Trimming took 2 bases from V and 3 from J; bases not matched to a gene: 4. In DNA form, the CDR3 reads TGTGCCAGCAGCTTAGTAGGGACAGGGGGCTACGAGCAGTACTTC. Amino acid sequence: CASSLVGTGGYEQYF.

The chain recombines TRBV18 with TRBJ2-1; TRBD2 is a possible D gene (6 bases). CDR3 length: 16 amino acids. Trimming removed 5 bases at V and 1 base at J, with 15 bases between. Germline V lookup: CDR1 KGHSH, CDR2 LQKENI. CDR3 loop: CASSVPGGGSYNEQFF. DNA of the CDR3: TGTGCCAGCTCAGTGCCCGGGGGAGGTTCCTACAATGAGCAGTTCTTC.

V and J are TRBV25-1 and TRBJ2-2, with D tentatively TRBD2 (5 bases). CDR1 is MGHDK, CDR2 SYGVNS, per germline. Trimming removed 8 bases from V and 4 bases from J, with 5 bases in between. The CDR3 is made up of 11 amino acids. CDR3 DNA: TGTGCCAGCCGGGGCACCGGGGAGCTGTTTTTT. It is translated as CASRGTGELFF.

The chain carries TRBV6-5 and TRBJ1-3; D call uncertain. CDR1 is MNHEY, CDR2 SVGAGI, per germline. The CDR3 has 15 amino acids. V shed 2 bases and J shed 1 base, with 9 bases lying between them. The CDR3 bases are TGTGCCAGCAGTTACGGAGGGAGTTCTGGAAACACCATATATTTT. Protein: CASSYGGSSGNTIYF.

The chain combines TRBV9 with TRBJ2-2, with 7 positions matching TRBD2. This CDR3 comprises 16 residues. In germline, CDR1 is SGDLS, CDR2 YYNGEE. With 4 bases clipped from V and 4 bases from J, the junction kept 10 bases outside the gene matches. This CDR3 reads CASSLGLADFTGELFF. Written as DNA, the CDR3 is TGTGCCAGCAGCCTGGGGCTAGCGGACTTCACCGGGGAGCTGTTTTTT.

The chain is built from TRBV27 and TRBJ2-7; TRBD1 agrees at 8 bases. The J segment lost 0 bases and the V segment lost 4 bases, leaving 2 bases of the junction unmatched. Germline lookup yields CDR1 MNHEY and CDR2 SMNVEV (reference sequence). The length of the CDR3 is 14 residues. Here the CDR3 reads CASSSDRVSYEQYF. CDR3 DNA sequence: TGTGCCAGCAGTTCGGACAGGGTCTCCTACGAGCAGTACTTC.

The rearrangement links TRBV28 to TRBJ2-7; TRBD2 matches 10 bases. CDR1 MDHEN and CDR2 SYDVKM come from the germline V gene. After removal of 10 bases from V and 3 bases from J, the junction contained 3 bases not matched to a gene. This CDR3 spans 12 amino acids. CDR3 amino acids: CAIQRGGYEQYF. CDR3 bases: TGTGCCATCCAGCGGGGGGGCTACGAGCAGTACTTC.

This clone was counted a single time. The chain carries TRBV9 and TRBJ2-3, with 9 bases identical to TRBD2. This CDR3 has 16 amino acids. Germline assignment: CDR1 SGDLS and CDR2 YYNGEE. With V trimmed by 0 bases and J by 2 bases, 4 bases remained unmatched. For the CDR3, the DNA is TGTGCCAGCAGCGTAGGTGGGACTAGCACCACAGATACGCAGTATTTT. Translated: CASSVGGTSTTDTQYF.

The CDR3: CAISEGQGEQYF. CDR3 nucleotides: TGTGCCATCAGTGAGGGGCAAGGCGAGCAGTACTTC. This rearrangement joins TRBV10-3 to TRBJ2-7; no firm D call. V was trimmed by 2 bases and J by 6 bases, leaving 8 bases between them. CDR1 is ENHRY and CDR2 is SYGVKD in the germline V gene. This CDR3 region has 12 residues.

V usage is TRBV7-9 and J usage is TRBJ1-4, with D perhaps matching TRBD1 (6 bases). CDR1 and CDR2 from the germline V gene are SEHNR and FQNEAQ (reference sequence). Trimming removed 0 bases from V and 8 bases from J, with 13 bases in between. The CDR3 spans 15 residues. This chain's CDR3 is CASSLARGAEEKLFF. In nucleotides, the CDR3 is TGTGCCAGCAGCTTAGCGCGGGGGGCCGAAGAAAAACTGTTTTTT.

CDR3 in amino acids: CASSEALQSNQPQHF. The DNA for the CDR3 is TGTGCCAGCAGTGAAGCGCTACAGAGCAATCAGCCCCAGCATTTT. The chain links TRBV6-1 to TRBJ1-5, with no clear D. Germline V CDR1 and CDR2: MNHNS, SASEGT. The CDR3 spans 15 residues. The V end lost 0 bases, the J end lost 1 base, and 7 bases lay between the germline ends.

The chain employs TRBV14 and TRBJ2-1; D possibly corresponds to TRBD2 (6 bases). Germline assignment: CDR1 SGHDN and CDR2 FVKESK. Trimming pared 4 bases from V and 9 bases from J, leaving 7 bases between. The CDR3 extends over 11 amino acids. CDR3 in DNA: TGTGCCAGCAGCCGGGACTCTGAGCAGTTCTTC. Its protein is CASSRDSEQFF. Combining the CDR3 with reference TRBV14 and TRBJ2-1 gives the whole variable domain EAGVTQFPSHSVIEKGQTVTLRCDPISGHDNLYWYRRVMGKEIKFLLHFVKESKQDESGMPNNRFLAERTGGTYSTLKVQPAELEDSGVYFCASSRDSEQFFGPGTRLTVL.

The CDR3 DNA follows: TGTGCCAGCAGTGGCGAGGGAGGGGACCCGACGTTAAACTACGAGCAGTACTTC. Translating gives CASSGEGGDPTLNYEQYF. V is TRBV7-9 and J is TRBJ2-7; 7 bases map to TRBD2. The J segment lost 3 bases and the V segment lost 6 bases, leaving 20 bases of the junction unmatched. Germline V gene data show CDR1 as SEHNR and CDR2 as FQNEAQ (reference sequence). The CDR3 has 18 residues. The variable domain in full, completed from reference TRBV7-9 and TRBJ2-7, reads DTGVSQNPRHKITKRGQNVTFRCDPISEHNRLYWYRQTLGQGPEFLTYFQNEAQLEKSRLLSDRFSAERPKGSFSTLEIQRTEQGDSAMYLCASSGEGGDPTLNYEQYFGPGTRLTVT.

CDR3 region: CSVDRPGGYTF. CDR3 nucleotide sequence: TGCAGCGTTGATCGCCCGGGAGGCTACACCTTC. The rearrangement joins TRBV29-1 to TRBJ1-2; unclear D gene. This CDR3 is 11 amino acids long. V was cut by 3 bases and J by 8 bases, with 10 bases left in between. Germline CDR1 SQVTM, CDR2 ANQGSEA.

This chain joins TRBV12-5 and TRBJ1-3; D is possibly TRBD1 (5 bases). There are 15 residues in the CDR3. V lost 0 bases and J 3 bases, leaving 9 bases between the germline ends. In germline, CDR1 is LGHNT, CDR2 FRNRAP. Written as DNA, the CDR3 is TGTGCTAGTGGTTTGGTTCAAGGGGTTGGAAACACCATATATTTT. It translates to CASGLVQGVGNTIYF.

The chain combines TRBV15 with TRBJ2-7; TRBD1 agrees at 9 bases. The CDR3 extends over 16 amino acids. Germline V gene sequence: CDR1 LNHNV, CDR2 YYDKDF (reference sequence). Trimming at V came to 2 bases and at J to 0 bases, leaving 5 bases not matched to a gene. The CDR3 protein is CATSRPGTGNSYEQYF. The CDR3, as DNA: TGTGCCACCAGCAGACCCGGGACAGGGAACTCCTACGAGCAGTACTTC.

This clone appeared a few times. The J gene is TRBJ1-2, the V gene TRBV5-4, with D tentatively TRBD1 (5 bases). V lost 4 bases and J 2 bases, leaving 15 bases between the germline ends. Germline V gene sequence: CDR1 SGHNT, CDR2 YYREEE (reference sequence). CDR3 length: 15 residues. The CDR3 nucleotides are TGTGCCAGCAGCCCGAAGGGCAGGGAAAACTATGGCTACACCTTC. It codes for CASSPKGRENYGYTF.

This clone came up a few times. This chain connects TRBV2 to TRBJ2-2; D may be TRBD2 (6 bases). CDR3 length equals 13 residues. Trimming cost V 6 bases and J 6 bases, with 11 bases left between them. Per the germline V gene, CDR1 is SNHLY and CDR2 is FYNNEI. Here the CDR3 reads CASSPPGAGELFF. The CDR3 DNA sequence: TGTGCCAGCAGCCCGCCGGGGGCCGGGGAGCTGTTTTTT.

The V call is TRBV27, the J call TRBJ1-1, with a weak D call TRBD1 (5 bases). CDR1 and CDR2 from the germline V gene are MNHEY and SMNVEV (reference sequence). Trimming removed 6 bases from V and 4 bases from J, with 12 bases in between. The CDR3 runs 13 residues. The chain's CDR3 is CASRSGLITEAFF. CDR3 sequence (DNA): TGTGCCAGCAGGTCAGGGTTGATCACTGAAGCTTTCTTT.

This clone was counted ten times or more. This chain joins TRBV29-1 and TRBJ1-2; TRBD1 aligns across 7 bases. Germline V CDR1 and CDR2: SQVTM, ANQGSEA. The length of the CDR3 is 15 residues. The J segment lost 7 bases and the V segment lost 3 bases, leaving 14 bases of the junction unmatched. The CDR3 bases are TGCAGCGTTGATAGCCCCGGGACAGCGAGGTCTGGCTACACCTTC. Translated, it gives CSVDSPGTARSGYTF.

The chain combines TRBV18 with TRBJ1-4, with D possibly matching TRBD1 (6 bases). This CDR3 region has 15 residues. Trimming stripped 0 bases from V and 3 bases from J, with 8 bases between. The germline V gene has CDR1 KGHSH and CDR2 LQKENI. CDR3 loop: CASSPPRGSNEKLFF. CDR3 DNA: TGTGCCAGCTCACCACCGAGGGGGTCTAATGAAAAACTGTTTTTT.

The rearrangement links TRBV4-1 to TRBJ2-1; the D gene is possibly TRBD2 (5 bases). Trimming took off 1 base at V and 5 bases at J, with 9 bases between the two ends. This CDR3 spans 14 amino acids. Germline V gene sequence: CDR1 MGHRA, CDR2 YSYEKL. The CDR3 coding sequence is TGCGCCAGCAGCCAAGTTATAGCGCACAATGAGCAGTTCTTC. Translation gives CASSQVIAHNEQFF.

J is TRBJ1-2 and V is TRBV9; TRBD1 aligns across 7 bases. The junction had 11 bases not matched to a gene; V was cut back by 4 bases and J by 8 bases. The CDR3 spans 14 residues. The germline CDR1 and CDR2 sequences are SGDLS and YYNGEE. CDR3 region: CASSPEQGRRGYTF. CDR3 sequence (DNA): TGTGCCAGCAGCCCGGAACAGGGGAGGAGGGGCTACACCTTC.

DNA for the CDR3: TGTGCCAGCAAGCTACAGGGGGGCTTGAACACTGAAGCTTTCTTT. Translation gives CASKLQGGLNTEAFF. This chain links TRBV6-5 with TRBJ1-1, with 8 positions matching TRBD1. The V segment lost 7 bases and the J segment 0 bases; nucleotides outside the gene matches: 7. This CDR3 has 15 amino acids. Germline loops: CDR1 MNHEY, CDR2 SVGAGI.

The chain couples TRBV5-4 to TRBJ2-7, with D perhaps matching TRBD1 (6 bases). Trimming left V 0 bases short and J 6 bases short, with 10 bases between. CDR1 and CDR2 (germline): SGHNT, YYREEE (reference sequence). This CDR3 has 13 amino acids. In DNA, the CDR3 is TGTGCCAGCAGCTTGGACAGGGCGGGCGAGCAGTACTTC. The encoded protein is CASSLDRAGEQYF.

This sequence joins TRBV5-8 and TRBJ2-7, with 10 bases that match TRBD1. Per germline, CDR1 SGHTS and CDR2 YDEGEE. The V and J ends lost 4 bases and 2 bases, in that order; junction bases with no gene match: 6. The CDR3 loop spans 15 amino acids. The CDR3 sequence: CASSLVGTGAYEQYF. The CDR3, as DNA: TGTGCCAGCAGCCTCGTTGGGACAGGGGCCTACGAGCAGTACTTC. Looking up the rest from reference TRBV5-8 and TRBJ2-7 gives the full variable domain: EAGVTQSPTHLIKTRGQQATLRCSPISGHTSVYWYQQALGLGLQFLLWYDEGEERNRGNFPPRFSGRQFPNYSSELNVNALELEDSALYLCASSLVGTGAYEQYFGPGTRLTVT.

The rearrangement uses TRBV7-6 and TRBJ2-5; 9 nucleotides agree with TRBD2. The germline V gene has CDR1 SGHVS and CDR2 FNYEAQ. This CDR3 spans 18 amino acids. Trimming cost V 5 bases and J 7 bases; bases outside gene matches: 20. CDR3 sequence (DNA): TGTGCCAGCAGCCCAGCCGGTCAGCGGGGGGTAGTCAGAGGGACCCAGTACTTC. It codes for CASSPAGQRGVVRGTQYF. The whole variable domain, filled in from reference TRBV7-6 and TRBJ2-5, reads GAGVSQSPRYKVTKRGQDVALRCDPISGHVSLYWYRQALGQGPEFLTYFNYEAQQDKSGLPNDRFSAERPEGSISTLTIQRTEQRDSAMYRCASSPAGQRGVVRGTQYFGPGTRLLVL.

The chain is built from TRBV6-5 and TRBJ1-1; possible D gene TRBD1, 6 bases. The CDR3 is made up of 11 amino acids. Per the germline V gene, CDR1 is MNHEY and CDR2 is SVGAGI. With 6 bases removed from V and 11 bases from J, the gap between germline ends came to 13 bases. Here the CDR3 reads CASSPGAKAFF. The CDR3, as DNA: TGTGCCAGCAGCCCAGGGGCTAAGGCTTTCTTT.